One sample yielded the 17 T cell receptor beta chains listed below, sequenced in a study of blood T cell repertoires in COVID-19. Generated by immunoSEQ multiplex PCR, the TCRdb table keeps only in-frame clones and is missing some. Altogether 250,000 or so clones are present, 91% being singletons, with the ten largest covering 0.95% to 1.5%. The sample taken for sequencing was PBMCs or T cells enriched from blood (not recorded which). The receptors were gathered from a human donor in a cohort exposed to, infected with or recovered from COVID-19 (not recorded which). The donor label of this sample is uncertain.

The chain couples TRBV5-1 to TRBJ2-1; 10 bases are shared with TRBD2. The CDR3 consists of 16 residues. V shed 2 bases, J shed 0 bases, and the junction held 2 bases outside the gene matches. Germline V gene lookup returns CDR1 SGHRS and CDR2 YFSETQ. CDR3 in amino acids: CASSLAGGSSYNEQFF. The DNA of the CDR3 is TGCGCCAGCAGCTTAGCGGGGGGGAGCTCCTACAATGAGCAGTTCTTC.

This chain joins TRBV5-8 and TRBJ1-1, with D tentatively TRBD1 (6 bases). The CDR3 is made up of 14 amino acids. Per the germline V gene, CDR1 is SGHTS and CDR2 is YDEGEE. Trimming left V 5 bases short and J 5 bases short, with 16 bases between. CDR3 nucleotide sequence: TGTGCCAGCAGACCGGGACACCTGAGGACTGAAGCTTTCTTT. Translated: CASRPGHLRTEAFF.

The chain links TRBV29-1 to TRBJ1-5; D is perhaps TRBD1 (6 bases). V dropped 3 bases and J dropped 4 bases, with 16 bases sitting between them. This CDR3 has 15 amino acids. Germline V gene lookup returns CDR1 SQVTM and CDR2 ANQGSEA. The DNA of the CDR3 is TGCAGCGTTGATAGGGGGACCAAACGAAATCAGCCCCAGCATTTT. Protein product: CSVDRGTKRNQPQHF.

The chain is built from TRBV19 and TRBJ1-1; D gene ambiguous. The CDR3 has 13 residues. The germline V and J ends were trimmed by 0 bases and 1 base, with 3 bases remaining between them. The germline gives CDR1 LNHDA, CDR2 SQIVND (reference sequence). The CDR3 loop reads CASSIDRNTEAFF. As DNA, the CDR3 is TGTGCCAGTAGTATAGATAGGAACACTGAAGCTTTCTTT.

The chain joins TRBV12-3 or TRBV12-4 to TRBJ2-7; D remains ambiguous. Trimming removed 3 bases from V and 4 bases from J, with 7 bases in between. This CDR3 is built from 12 residues. CDR3 sequence (DNA): TGTGCCAGCAGTTTTTTGACTTACGAGCAGTACTTC. Amino acids: CASSFLTYEQYF.

The genes are TRBV19 and TRBJ1-2, with D possibly matching TRBD1 (5 bases). V lost 1 base and J 7 bases, leaving 13 bases between the germline ends. This CDR3 comprises 14 residues. Per the germline V gene, CDR1 is LNHDA and CDR2 is SQIVND (reference sequence). In DNA form, the CDR3 reads TGTGCCAGTAGTATAGGAAGGGGAAGGGGTGGCTACACCTTC. Translated: CASSIGRGRGGYTF.

The chain links TRBV6-5 to TRBJ1-2, with D possibly matching TRBD1 (6 bases). CDR3 length equals 13 residues. Germline CDR1 and CDR2: MNHEY and SVGAGI. V was shortened by 8 bases and J by 7 bases, with 17 bases between the two germline ends. The chain's CDR3 is CASVSWDMSGYTF. CDR3 DNA: TGTGCCAGCGTTTCCTGGGACATGAGTGGCTACACCTTC.

The table lists this clone with a count of one. This sequence joins TRBV27 and TRBJ2-2, with D perhaps TRBD1 (5 bases). CDR1 and CDR2 from the germline V gene are MNHEY and SMNVEV (reference sequence). V lost 3 bases and J 2 bases, leaving 10 bases between the germline ends. The CDR3 has 15 residues. CDR3 loop: CASSFFDSNTGELFF. CDR3 bases: TGTGCCAGCAGTTTCTTCGACAGCAACACCGGGGAGCTGTTTTTT.

CDR3 coding DNA: TGTGCCAGCAGCGTAGGCGGGGACTACAATGAGCAGTTCTTC. It yields the protein CASSVGGDYNEQFF. V usage is TRBV9 and J usage is TRBJ2-1; TRBD2 is a possible D gene (6 bases). CDR3 size: 14 residues. In germline, CDR1 is SGDLS, CDR2 YYNGEE. V was shortened by 0 bases and J by 3 bases, with 7 bases between the two germline ends.

This chain uses TRBV18 with TRBJ1-2; TRBD1 matches 7 bases. The CDR3 loop spans 13 amino acids. Germline lookup yields CDR1 KGHSH and CDR2 LQKENI. The V gene end was trimmed by 3 bases and the J gene end by 8 bases; junction bases not matched to a gene: 6. CDR3 loop: CASSPRGEDGYTF. The CDR3 DNA reads TGTGCCAGCTCACCCAGGGGGGAAGACGGCTACACCTTC.

The chain combines TRBV6-5 with TRBJ1-2; no clear D. This CDR3 spans 14 amino acids. CDR1 is MNHEY and CDR2 is SVGAGI in the germline V gene. Trimming took 0 bases from V and 8 from J, leaving 13 bases between them. As DNA, the CDR3 is TGTGCCAGCAGTTACTCGATTCAGTGGCAGGGCTACACCTTC. Translating gives CASSYSIQWQGYTF.

This sequence joins TRBV5-5 and TRBJ2-7; TRBD2 aligns across 10 bases. V trimming: 6 bases; J trimming: 4 bases; junction bases outside the gene matches: 13. The V gene's germline CDR1 is SGHKS and CDR2 YYEKEE (reference sequence). The CDR3 is 16 amino acids. This CDR3 is CASTPRLAGASYEQYF. The CDR3 nucleotides are TGTGCCAGCACCCCGAGGCTAGCGGGGGCCTCATACGAGCAGTACTTC.

DNA of the CDR3: TGTGCCAGCAGTGCACAGGGTAACTATGGCTACACCTTC. This gives the protein CASSAQGNYGYTF. The V gene is TRBV12-3 or TRBV12-4, the J gene TRBJ1-2; tentative D call: TRBD1 (6 bases). Trimming cost V 5 bases and J 1 base, with 8 bases left between them. This CDR3 contains 13 residues.

The chain links TRBV11-2 to TRBJ2-1, with D maybe TRBD2 (5 bases). This CDR3 contains 16 residues. Germline V CDR1 and CDR2: SGHAT, FQNNGV. Trimming took 5 bases from V and 8 from J, leaving 22 bases between them. This chain's CDR3 is CASSPGFSNVGDEQFF. CDR3 sequence (DNA): TGTGCCAGCAGCCCGGGGTTTAGCAATGTAGGAGATGAGCAGTTCTTC.

This clone has a single count. This sequence joins TRBV10-2 and TRBJ1-3; D might be TRBD1 (6 bases). This CDR3 is built from 14 residues. V was trimmed by 6 bases and J by 4 bases, leaving 13 bases between them. Germline V lookup: CDR1 WSHSY, CDR2 SAAADI. CDR3 protein: CASSLNQGGNTIYF. The CDR3 coding sequence is TGCGCCAGCAGCCTTAACCAGGGGGGAAACACCATATATTTT.

This chain connects TRBV10-3 to TRBJ1-4; TRBD1 agrees at 10 bases. Germline V gene data show CDR1 as ENHRY and CDR2 as SYGVKD. Trimming removed 2 bases from V and 5 bases from J; junction bases left unmatched: 2. The CDR3 has 15 residues. The CDR3 spells CAISEQGQGNEKLFF. DNA of the CDR3: TGTGCCATCAGTGAGCAGGGACAGGGGAATGAAAAACTGTTTTTT.

The chain uses TRBV27 and TRBJ2-7, with 9 bases aligning to TRBD2. The CDR3 runs to 16 residues. The ends lost 3 bases at V and 5 bases at J; junction bases unmatched: 11. Looked up from germline, CDR1 is MNHEY and CDR2 is SMNVEV (reference sequence). CDR3 residues: CASSLRVAGARDEQYF. As DNA, the CDR3 is TGTGCCAGCAGTTTGAGGGTAGCGGGGGCGAGGGACGAGCAGTACTTC.